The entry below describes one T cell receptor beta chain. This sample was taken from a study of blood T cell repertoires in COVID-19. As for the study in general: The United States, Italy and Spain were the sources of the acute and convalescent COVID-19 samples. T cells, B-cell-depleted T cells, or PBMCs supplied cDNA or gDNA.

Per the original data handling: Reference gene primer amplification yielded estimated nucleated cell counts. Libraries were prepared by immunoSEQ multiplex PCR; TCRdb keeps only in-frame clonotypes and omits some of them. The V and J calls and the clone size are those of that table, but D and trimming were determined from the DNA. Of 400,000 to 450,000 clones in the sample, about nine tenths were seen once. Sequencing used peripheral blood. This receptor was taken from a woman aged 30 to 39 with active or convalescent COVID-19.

CDR3 in amino acids: CASSPYSNQPQHF. As DNA, the CDR3 is TGTGCCAGCAGCCCGTATAGCAATCAGCCCCAGCATTTT. The chain links TRBV7-2 to TRBJ1-5; no clear D gene. V was shortened by 5 bases and J by 0 bases, with 5 bases between the two germline ends. This CDR3 is built from 13 residues. CDR1 is SGHTA and CDR2 is FQGNSA in the germline V gene.